These T cell receptor beta chains were read from a single sample in a study of OX40 agonist ivuxolimab in advanced cancers. Some clones are missing from TCRdb's copy, which holds only in-frame ones; the method was immunoSEQ multiplex PCR. The sample contains some 130,000 clones, 75% to 95% of which appear only once. Sample: CD4+ or CD8+ T cells sorted from blood, taken in a trial of the OX40 agonist ivuxolimab. The receptors here all came from an adult with an advanced solid tumor such as melanoma, head and neck, liver or kidney cancer. Each CDR3 is given with its conserved first and last residue. The order of the fields is V gene, clone size, J gene, CDR3 length, D gene, CDR3 DNA, CDR3 protein. D genes are given only for firm matches. Some rows have no size entry. The others give once, few or many, or a class for an expanded clone.

V: TRBV7-9
size: once
J: TRBJ1-4
length: 13
D: NA
DNA: TGTGCCAGCAGCTTATTAGGGGAAGAAAAACTGTTTTTT
CDR3: CASSLLGEEKLFF

V: TRBV9
size: NA
J: TRBJ2-5
length: 14
D: TRBD1
DNA: TGTGCCAGCAGCGTAGGGACAGGGGTCGAGACCCAGTACTTC
CDR3: CASSVGTGVETQYF

V: TRBV28
size: NA
J: TRBJ2-1
length: 15
D: TRBD2
DNA: TGTGCCAGCAGTTTTAGCGGGAGAGACATTAATGAGCAGTTCTTC
CDR3: CASSFSGRDINEQFF

V: TRBV5-1
size: NA
J: TRBJ1-1
length: 16
D: NA
DNA: TGCGCCAGCAGCCTGGGACATTCGGGTCGCGAGACTGAAGCTTTCTTT
CDR3: CASSLGHSGRETEAFF

V: TRBV28
size: NA
J: TRBJ1-3
length: 15
D: NA
DNA: TGTGCCAGCAGTCGACCCAACAGGTTCGAAAACACCATATATTTT
CDR3: CASSRPNRFENTIYF

V: TRBV7-3
size: NA
J: TRBJ1-1
length: 13
D: TRBD1
DNA: TGTGCCAGCAGCAACGGACAGGGGAATGAAGCTTTCTTT
CDR3: CASSNGQGNEAFF

V: TRBV19
size: NA
J: TRBJ2-1
length: 14
D: NA
DNA: TGTGCCAGTAGTATTAATGCAGGAAACAATGAGCAGTTCTTC
CDR3: CASSINAGNNEQFF

V: TRBV19
size: NA
J: TRBJ1-5
length: 16
D: TRBD1
DNA: TGTGCCAGTAGTATAGCTAGTACAGGGGGCAACCAGCCCCAGCATTTT
CDR3: CASSIASTGGNQPQHF

V: TRBV15
size: NA
J: TRBJ2-7
length: 15
D: TRBD2
DNA: TGTGCCACCAGCAGAGCCGGGGGAGGGTTGTACGAGCAGTACTTC
CDR3: CATSRAGGGLYEQYF

V: TRBV15
size: NA
J: TRBJ1-4
length: 16
D: NA
DNA: TGTGCCACCAGCAGGGGATGGGGGGGGCAGGATGAAAAACTGTTTTTT
CDR3: CATSRGWGGQDEKLFF

V: TRBV21-1
size: NA
J: TRBJ2-3
length: 20
D: NA
DNA: TGTGCCAGCAGCAGAACCCGGGACAGAAATTCCTCGCGTTGCACAGATACGCAGTATTTT
CDR3: CASSRTRDRNSSRCTDTQYF

V: TRBV11-1
size: NA
J: TRBJ2-1
length: 15
D: NA
DNA: TGTGCCAGCAGCTTTAGCGGGACAGGGTGGACTGAGCAGTTCTTC
CDR3: CASSFSGTGWTEQFF

V: TRBV13
size: NA
J: TRBJ2-3
length: 16
D: TRBD2
DNA: TGTGCCAGCAGCTTCCCCAGCGGGAGTGATACAGATACGCAGTATTTT
CDR3: CASSFPSGSDTDTQYF

V: TRBV11-1
size: NA
J: TRBJ2-1
length: 14
D: TRBD2
DNA: TGTGCCAGCAGCGACCGACTAGCGGCCAATGAGCAGTTCTTC
CDR3: CASSDRLAANEQFF

V: TRBV14
size: few
J: TRBJ2-5
length: 12
D: NA
DNA: TGTGCCAGTAGTCGAGGGCTTGAGACCCAGTACTTC
CDR3: CASSRGLETQYF

V: TRBV30
size: NA
J: TRBJ2-3
length: 11
D: NA
DNA: TGTGCCTGGAGCCCAACAGATACGCAGTATTTT
CDR3: CAWSPTDTQYF

V: TRBV29-1
size: NA
J: TRBJ2-3
length: 15
D: NA
DNA: TGCAGCGTTGGACCGGTGGGACCACCTGGAGATACGCAGTATTTT
CDR3: CSVGPVGPPGDTQYF

V: TRBV28
size: NA
J: TRBJ1-1
length: 11
D: TRBD1
DNA: TGTGCCACTCGGACAGGGCCTGAAGCTTTCTTT
CDR3: CATRTGPEAFF

V: TRBV7-9
size: NA
J: TRBJ2-7
length: 14
D: NA
DNA: TGTGCCAGCAGCGGGGGGACTTTGATCTACGAGCAGTACTTC
CDR3: CASSGGTLIYEQYF

V: TRBV6-6
size: NA
J: TRBJ2-2
length: 15
D: TRBD2
DNA: TGTGCCAGCAGTTCCGGGACTAGGGGCACCGGGGAGCTGTTTTTT
CDR3: CASSSGTRGTGELFF

V: TRBV28
size: NA
J: TRBJ2-3
length: 13
D: TRBD1
DNA: TGTGCCAGCAGTTCCGGGACAGCAGATACGCAGTATTTT
CDR3: CASSSGTADTQYF

V: TRBV7-9
size: NA
J: TRBJ2-7
length: 14
D: NA
DNA: TGTGCCAGCAGCCAAGGGAGTACAGGGCGCGAGCAGTACTTC
CDR3: CASSQGSTGREQYF

V: TRBV28
size: NA
J: TRBJ1-2
length: 13
D: NA
DNA: TGTGCCAGCAGTTTCCGAGGGGGGGAAGGCTACACCTTC
CDR3: CASSFRGGEGYTF

V: TRBV5-1
size: NA
J: TRBJ1-3
length: 16
D: NA
DNA: TGCGCCAGCAGCTTGGCCGGGATTTTCTCTGGAAACACCATATATTTT
CDR3: CASSLAGIFSGNTIYF

V: TRBV28
size: NA
J: TRBJ1-1
length: 15
D: NA
DNA: TGTGCCAGCAGTTTTCAAGCAGGGATGAACACTGAAGCTTTCTTT
CDR3: CASSFQAGMNTEAFF

V: TRBV11-2
size: once
J: TRBJ1-3
length: 15
D: NA
DNA: TGTGCCAGCAGCTTATCTCCAGGGCCTGGAAACACCATATATTTT
CDR3: CASSLSPGPGNTIYF

V: TRBV2
size: NA
J: TRBJ2-3
length: 13
D: NA
DNA: TGTGCCAGCCGTGGCATAATCACAGATACGCAGTATTTT
CDR3: CASRGIITDTQYF

V: TRBV6-5
size: once
J: TRBJ2-7
length: 12
D: TRBD2
DNA: TGTGCCAGCAGGGGAGGGGCCCACGAGCAGTACTTC
CDR3: CASRGGAHEQYF

V: TRBV28
size: NA
J: TRBJ2-1
length: 13
D: NA
DNA: TGTGCCAGCAGGGACAGTCCTAACAATGAGCAGTTCTTC
CDR3: CASRDSPNNEQFF

V: TRBV5-4
size: NA
J: TRBJ2-1
length: 15
D: TRBD2
DNA: TGTGCCAGCAGCTTGGATAGCGGGGGTGGGTATGAGCAGTTCTTC
CDR3: CASSLDSGGGYEQFF

V: TRBV6-6
size: NA
J: TRBJ2-7
length: 14
D: NA
DNA: TGTGCCAGCAGTCGCGAGAGGGGGGCGGGAGAGCAGTACTTC
CDR3: CASSRERGAGEQYF

V: TRBV21-1
size: NA
J: TRBJ1-2
length: 13
D: NA
DNA: TGTGCCAGCAGCAAAGCGGCCACCCATGGCTACACCTTC
CDR3: CASSKAATHGYTF

V: TRBV5-1
size: many
J: TRBJ2-1
length: 15
D: TRBD2
DNA: TGCGCCAGCAGCTTGGCCCTAGCGGGAGTGCGCGAGCAGTTCTTC
CDR3: CASSLALAGVREQFF

V: TRBV7-8
size: NA
J: TRBJ2-5
length: 17
D: NA
DNA: TGTGCCAGCAGCTTAGACCCCCGCGGTAGTCCCCCGCCGACCCAGTACTTC
CDR3: CASSLDPRGSPPPTQYF

V: TRBV5-1
size: once
J: TRBJ1-5
length: 14
D: NA
DNA: TGCGCCAGCAGCTTGGCCGGGCCCGGTCAGCCCCAGCATTTT
CDR3: CASSLAGPGQPQHF

V: TRBV5-4
size: NA
J: TRBJ2-6
length: 18
D: NA
DNA: TGTGCCAGCAGGTCAATTGGCCCCTCTCGGCCTGGGGCCAACGTCCTGACTTTC
CDR3: CASRSIGPSRPGANVLTF

V: TRBV5-4
size: NA
J: TRBJ1-3
length: 15
D: NA
DNA: TGTGCCAGCAGCAGGGACTCTGGCTCTGGAAACACCATATATTTT
CDR3: CASSRDSGSGNTIYF